One sample yielded the 21 T cell receptor beta chains listed below, sequenced in a study of identical twins. TCRdb passed the 5' RACE reads through MiXCR, listing each CDR3 protein once. The sample has hundreds of thousands of distinct CDR3 sequences, roughly 9% seen once. This sample was shared with a second study, whose subject was yellow fever vaccine responses in identical twins.

The sample was CD8+ T cells sorted from blood. These receptor sequences come from a woman in her late teens or twenties in good health.

The CDR3 reads CASSRGLAGAVDTQYF. The CDR3 DNA reads TGTGCCAGCAGCCGCGGACTAGCGGGAGCTGTAGATACGCAGTATTTT. The rearrangement links TRBV7-6 to TRBJ2-3; TRBD2 matches at 13 bases. Trimming at V came to 5 bases and at J to 5 bases, leaving 7 bases not matched to a gene. This CDR3 has 16 amino acids. In germline, CDR1 is SGHVS, CDR2 FNYEAQ.

This clonotype was observed many times. The V call is TRBV28, the J call TRBJ2-7; 7 nucleotides line up with TRBD2. Germline CDR1 is MDHEN and CDR2 is SYDVKM. The CDR3 length is 14 residues. Trimming at V came to 5 bases and at J to 2 bases, leaving 6 bases not matched to a gene. The CDR3 DNA follows: TGTGCCAGCAGTCCGGGGAGGGGTCCCTACGAGCAGTACTTC. Its translation: CASSPGRGPYEQYF.

This clonotype was detected only a few times. The chain carries TRBV15 and TRBJ2-5, with D possibly being TRBD2 (5 bases). This CDR3 region has 14 residues. The V and J ends lost 11 bases and 5 bases respectively, with 21 bases between them. Germline loops: CDR1 LNHNV, CDR2 YYDKDF (reference sequence). The CDR3 DNA sequence: TGTGCCTCATCGGCCCGTCTAGCTCTCGAGACCCAGTACTTC. Protein product: CASSARLALETQYF.

This clonotype was counted at least ten times. The rearrangement joins TRBV4-3 to TRBJ2-7, with 9 bases lining up with TRBD2. V trimming: 3 bases; J trimming: 2 bases; junction bases outside the gene matches: 2. This CDR3 contains 14 residues. CDR1 and CDR2 from the germline V gene are LGHNA and YSLEER. CDR3 sequence: CASSQTSGAYEQYF. As DNA, the CDR3 is TGCGCCAGCAGCCAGACTAGCGGAGCCTACGAGCAGTACTTC.

This clonotype appeared a few times. This chain uses TRBV7-2 with TRBJ2-7; TRBD2 aligns across 8 bases. After removal of 6 bases from V and 2 bases from J, the junction contained 6 bases not matched to a gene. Looked up from germline, CDR1 is SGHTA and CDR2 is FQGNSA. The CDR3 is 14 amino acids. The CDR3 is CASRPTSGAYEQYF. CDR3 bases: TGTGCCAGCAGACCCACTAGCGGTGCCTACGAGCAGTACTTC.

This clonotype was found many times. This chain links TRBV12-3 or TRBV12-4 with TRBJ1-5, with 7 bases matching TRBD1. V shed 5 bases, J shed 4 bases, and the junction held 2 bases outside the gene matches. The CDR3 length is 13 residues. The CDR3 is CASSQQGNQPQHF. The CDR3 DNA reads TGTGCCAGCAGTCAACAGGGGAATCAGCCCCAGCATTTT.

This clonotype was counted only a few times. The chain employs TRBV6-2 or TRBV6-3 and TRBJ2-1, with 7 bases matching TRBD2. Germline CDR1 reads MNHEY; CDR2 reads SVGEGT. This CDR3 spans 17 amino acids. V was pared by 6 bases and J by 2 bases, with 13 bases of the junction left unmatched. Here the CDR3 DNA reads TGTGCCAGCAGACCCTCGGGGCGGGAGAAAACCTACAATGAGCAGTTCTTC. Translation gives CASRPSGREKTYNEQFF.

The V gene is TRBV29-1, the J gene TRBJ2-3, with TRBD2 matching over 8 bases. The germline V gene encodes CDR1 SQVTM and CDR2 ANQGSEA. V gave up 7 bases and J gave up 1 base; unmatched junction bases: 22. This CDR3 comprises 19 residues. In DNA, the CDR3 is TGCAGCGCAGACCCCGGACTAGCTGCACTCCCCCCGGGCACAGATACGCAGTATTTT. Translated: CSADPGLAALPPGTDTQYF.

This clonotype was detected ten times or more. This chain connects TRBV10-3 to TRBJ1-1; possible D gene TRBD1, 6 bases. V gave up 3 bases and J gave up 0 bases, with 14 bases separating them. This CDR3 spans 16 amino acids. CDR1 is ENHRY and CDR2 is SYGVKD in the germline V gene. CDR3 bases: TGTGCCATCAGTGACCCTAGCAGGGGTATGAACACTGAAGCTTTCTTT. This gives the protein CAISDPSRGMNTEAFF.

A remark on this clonotype: A clone one base away is much larger, so this may be a read error. The chain links TRBV10-1 to TRBJ2-7, with D unresolved. Germline V gives CDR1 WNHNN, CDR2 SYGVQD (reference sequence). The CDR3 covers 15 residues. CDR3 protein: CASSESGLVFYERYF. CDR3 in DNA: TGCGCCAGCAGTGAGTCGGGCCTAGTCTTCTACGAGCGGTACTTC.

This clonotype was seen a handful of times. The CDR3 region is CASSSLDPGLSEAFF. CDR3 nucleotides: TGTGCCAGCAGCTCCTTAGATCCGGGACTCTCTGAAGCTTTCTTT. V gene TRBV7-9 combines with J gene TRBJ1-1, with TRBD1 as a possible D gene (5 bases). The V gene's germline CDR1 is SEHNR and CDR2 FQNEAQ (reference sequence). There are 15 residues in the CDR3. V was cut by 4 bases and J by 6 bases, with 18 bases left in between.

This chain uses TRBV20-1 with TRBJ2-1; 12 bases line up with TRBD2. Germline V gene sequence: CDR1 DFQATT, CDR2 SNEGSKA (reference sequence). J was trimmed by 7 bases and V by 4 bases; bases with no gene match: 11. CDR3 length: 16 residues. CDR3 sequence: CSATTLLAGGQNEQFF. CDR3 coding DNA: TGCAGTGCTACCACCTTACTAGCGGGAGGACAAAATGAGCAGTTCTTC.

This clonotype was detected ten times or more. This chain joins TRBV3-1 and TRBJ2-1; 8 nucleotides match TRBD2. With V trimmed by 0 bases and J by 3 bases, 7 bases remained unmatched. The CDR3 has 17 amino acids. Germline V gene sequence: CDR1 LGHDT, CDR2 YNNKEL (reference sequence). In DNA, the CDR3 is TGTGCCAGCAGCCAAGAAGACCGACTAGCGTTCTACAATGAGCAGTTCTTC. It translates to CASSQEDRLAFYNEQFF.

The chain has TRBV27 and TRBJ2-1; 13 bases are shared with TRBD2. Germline CDR1 reads MNHEY; CDR2 reads SMNVEV (reference sequence). The CDR3 has 14 residues. V trimming: 6 bases; J trimming: 8 bases; junction bases outside the gene matches: 4. The CDR3, as DNA: TGTGCCAGCAGCGGACTAGCGGGAGCGGATGAGCAGTTCTTC. This codes for CASSGLAGADEQFF.

The J gene is TRBJ2-1, the V gene TRBV2; maybe TRBD2 (7 bases). Trimming pared 11 bases from V and 9 bases from J, leaving 11 bases between. The germline V gene has CDR1 SNHLY and CDR2 FYNNEI. CDR3 length: 10 amino acids. Here the CDR3 DNA reads TGTGCCGGTCGGGGGGCTGAGCAGTTCTTC. This translates into CAGRGAEQFF.

There are a few counts of this clonotype. This sequence joins TRBV7-9 and TRBJ2-5, with D unresolved. Trimming cost V 2 bases and J 5 bases, with 15 bases left between them. Germline V gives CDR1 SEHNR, CDR2 FQNEAQ (reference sequence). The CDR3 loop spans 15 amino acids. For the CDR3, the DNA is TGTGCCAGCAGCTTACTAGAAGGAAATGGGGAGACCCAGTACTTC. It specifies CASSLLEGNGETQYF. Supplemented by reference TRBV7-9 and TRBJ2-5, the full variable domain reads DTGVSQNPRHKITKRGQNVTFRCDPISEHNRLYWYRQTLGQGPEFLTYFQNEAQLEKSRLLSDRFSAERPKGSFSTLEIQRTEQGDSAMYLCASSLLEGNGETQYFGPGTRLLVL.

This clonotype was seen a few times. DNA of the CDR3: TGTGCCATCTCCGCCGGGACTAGTGTCTACGAGCAGTACTTC. This codes for CAISAGTSVYEQYF. This rearrangement joins TRBV10-3 to TRBJ2-7; 8 positions agree with TRBD2. The CDR3 loop spans 14 amino acids. Germline V CDR1 and CDR2: ENHRY, SYGVKD. V was clipped by 8 bases and J by 3 bases; unmatched bases: 9.

The rearrangement links TRBV19 to TRBJ2-7; D gene uncertain. The CDR3 consists of 12 residues. Germline-derived CDR1 and CDR2 are LNHDA and SQIVND (reference sequence). The V end lost 1 base, the J end lost 6 bases, and 7 bases lay between the germline ends. In DNA form, the CDR3 reads TGTGCCAGTAGTATAGCGGTGGGCGAGCAGTACTTC. Encoded protein: CASSIAVGEQYF.

This clonotype showed up just a few times. This rearrangement joins TRBV5-6 to TRBJ2-3; 7 bases are a match to TRBD2. The CDR3 is 16 amino acids. Trimming removed 1 base from V and 0 bases from J; junction bases left unmatched: 5. CDR1 and CDR2 (germline): SGHDT, YYEEEE. CDR3 loop: CASSLNARGSTDTQYF. CDR3 nucleotides: TGTGCCAGCAGCTTGAACGCGCGGGGGAGCACAGATACGCAGTATTTT.

The rearrangement links TRBV10-3 to TRBJ2-5; 10 nucleotides match TRBD2. This CDR3 contains 15 residues. V lost 2 bases to trimming and J lost 4 bases; unmatched junction nucleotides: 4. The germline gives CDR1 ENHRY, CDR2 SYGVKD. CDR3 coding DNA: TGTGCCATCAGTGAGAGTAGACTAGCGGGAGAGACCCAGTACTTC. It yields the protein CAISESRLAGETQYF.

The table lists this clonotype with many counts. J is TRBJ2-3 and V is TRBV29-1; D not resolved. This CDR3 has 12 amino acids. The V gene's germline CDR1 is SQVTM and CDR2 ANQGSEA. Trimming took 3 bases from V and 2 from J, leaving 6 bases between them. Written as DNA, the CDR3 is TGCAGCGTTGAGGCCTTCACAGATACGCAGTATTTT. It yields the protein CSVEAFTDTQYF.